This TCR beta chain was sequenced during a study of OX40 agonist ivuxolimab in advanced cancers. The trim removed 2 bases at V and 5 bases at J, leaving 0 bases unmatched. Germline V gene lookup returns CDR1 MNHEY and CDR2 SVGAGI. The length of the CDR3 is 15 residues. Study results and limitations: Compared with CD4+, CD8+ T cells on average had more expanded clones.

The repertoire was sequenced with immunoSEQ multiplex PCR; TCRdb's copy has only in-frame clones and lacks some. The sample lists 10,000 to 15,000 clones, approximately 78% seen once, with roughly 13% in the top ten. About this clone itself: Its specificity is not known.

This sample comprised CD4+ or CD8+ T cells sorted from blood, obtained in a trial of the OX40 agonist ivuxolimab. The J gene is TRBJ2-7, the V gene TRBV6-5, with 16 bases matching TRBD2. The clonotype originates from an adult with an advanced solid tumor such as melanoma, head and neck, liver or kidney cancer. The CDR3 loop is CASSYGTSGRDEQYF. CDR3 sequence (DNA): TGTGCCAGCAGTTACGGGACTAGCGGGAGGGACGAGCAGTACTTC.